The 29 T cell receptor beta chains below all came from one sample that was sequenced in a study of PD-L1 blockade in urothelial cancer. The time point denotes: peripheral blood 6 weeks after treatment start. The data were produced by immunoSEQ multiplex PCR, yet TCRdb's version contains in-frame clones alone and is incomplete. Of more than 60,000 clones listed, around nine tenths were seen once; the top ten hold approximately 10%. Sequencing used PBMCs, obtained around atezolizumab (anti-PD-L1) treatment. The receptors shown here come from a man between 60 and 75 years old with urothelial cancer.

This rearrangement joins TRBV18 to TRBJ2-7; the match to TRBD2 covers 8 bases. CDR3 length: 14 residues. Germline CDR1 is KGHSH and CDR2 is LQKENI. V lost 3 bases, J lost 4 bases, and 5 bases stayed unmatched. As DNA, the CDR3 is TGTGCCAGCTCACCTGCCGGGACTAGATACGAGCAGTACTTC. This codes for CASSPAGTRYEQYF.

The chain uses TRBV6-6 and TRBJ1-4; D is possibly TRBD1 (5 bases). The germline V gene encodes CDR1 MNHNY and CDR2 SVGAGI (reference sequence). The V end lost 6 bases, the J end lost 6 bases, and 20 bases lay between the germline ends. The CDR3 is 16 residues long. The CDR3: CASSGHSGVEYEKLFF. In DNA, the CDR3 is TGTGCCAGCAGCGGACATTCAGGAGTCGAATATGAAAAACTGTTTTTT.

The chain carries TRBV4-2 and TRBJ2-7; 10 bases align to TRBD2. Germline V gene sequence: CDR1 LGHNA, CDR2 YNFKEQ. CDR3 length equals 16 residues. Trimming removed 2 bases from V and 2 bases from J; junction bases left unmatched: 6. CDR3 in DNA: TGTGCCAGCAGCCAAAAACTAGCGGGACCGGCCTACGAGCAGTACTTC. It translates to CASSQKLAGPAYEQYF.

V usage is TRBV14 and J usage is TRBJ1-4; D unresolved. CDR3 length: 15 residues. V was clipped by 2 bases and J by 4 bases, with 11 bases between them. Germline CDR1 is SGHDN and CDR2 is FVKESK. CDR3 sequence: CASSQRTRYNEKLFF. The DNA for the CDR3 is TGTGCCAGCAGCCAAAGAACGCGCTATAATGAAAAACTGTTTTTT.

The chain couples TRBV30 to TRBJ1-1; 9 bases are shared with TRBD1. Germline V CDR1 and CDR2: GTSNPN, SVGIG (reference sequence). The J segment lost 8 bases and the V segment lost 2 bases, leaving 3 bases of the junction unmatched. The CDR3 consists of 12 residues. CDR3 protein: CAWSRQGGEAFF. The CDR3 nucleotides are TGTGCCTGGAGTCGACAGGGGGGGGAAGCTTTCTTT. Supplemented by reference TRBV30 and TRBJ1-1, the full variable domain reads SQTIHQWPATLVQPVGSPLSLECTVEGTSNPNLYWYRQAAGRGLQLLFYSVGIGQISSEVPQNLSASRPQDRQFILSSKKLLLSDSGFYLCAWSRQGGEAFFGQGTRLTVV.

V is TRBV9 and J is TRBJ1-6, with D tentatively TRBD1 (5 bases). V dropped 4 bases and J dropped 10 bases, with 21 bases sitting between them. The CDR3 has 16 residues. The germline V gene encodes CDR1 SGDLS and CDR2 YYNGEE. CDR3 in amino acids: CASSPTVTDLQSPLHF. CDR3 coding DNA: TGTGCCAGCAGCCCAACTGTGACAGATCTCCAATCACCCCTCCACTTT.

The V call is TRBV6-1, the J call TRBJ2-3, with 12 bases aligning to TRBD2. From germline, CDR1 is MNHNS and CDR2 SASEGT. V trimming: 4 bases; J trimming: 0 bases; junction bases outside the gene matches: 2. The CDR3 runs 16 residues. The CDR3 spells CASSGTSGISTDTQYF. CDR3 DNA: TGTGCCAGCAGTGGGACTAGCGGGATTAGCACAGATACGCAGTATTTT.

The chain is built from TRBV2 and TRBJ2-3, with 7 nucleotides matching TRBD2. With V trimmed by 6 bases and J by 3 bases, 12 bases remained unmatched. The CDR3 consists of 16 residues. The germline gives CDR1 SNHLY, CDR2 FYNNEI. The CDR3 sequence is CASRASAGVGTDTQYF. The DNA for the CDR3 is TGTGCCAGCAGGGCCTCGGCGGGAGTAGGGACAGATACGCAGTATTTT.

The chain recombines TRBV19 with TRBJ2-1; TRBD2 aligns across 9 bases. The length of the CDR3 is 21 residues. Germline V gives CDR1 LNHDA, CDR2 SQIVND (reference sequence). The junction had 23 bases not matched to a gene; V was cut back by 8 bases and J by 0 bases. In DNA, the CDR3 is TGTGCCAGTCAGCCTAATAGAGGCGGGGGGGCCCCTTCTAACTCCTACAATGAGCAGTTCTTC. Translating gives CASQPNRGGGAPSNSYNEQFF.

DNA for the CDR3: TGTGCTGGATCGAGGGGGCGAAGCAATCAGCCCCAGCATTTT. Its translation: CAGSRGRSNQPQHF. The J gene is TRBJ1-5, the V gene TRBV12-5; 7 bases align to TRBD1. Looked up from germline, CDR1 is LGHNT and CDR2 is FRNRAP. This CDR3 has 14 amino acids. V lost 11 bases to trimming and J lost 1 base; unmatched junction nucleotides: 8.

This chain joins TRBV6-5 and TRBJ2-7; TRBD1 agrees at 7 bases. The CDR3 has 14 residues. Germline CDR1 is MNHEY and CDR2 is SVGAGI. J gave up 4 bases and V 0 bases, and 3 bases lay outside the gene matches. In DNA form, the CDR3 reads TGTGCCAGCAGTTACTCGCACAGGGGTTACGAGCAGTACTTC. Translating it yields CASSYSHRGYEQYF.

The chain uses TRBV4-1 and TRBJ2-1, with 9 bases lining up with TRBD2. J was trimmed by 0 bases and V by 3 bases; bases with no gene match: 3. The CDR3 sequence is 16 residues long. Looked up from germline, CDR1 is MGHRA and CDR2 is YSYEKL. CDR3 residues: CASSQGTSSSYNEQFF. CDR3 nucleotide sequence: TGCGCCAGCAGCCAGGGGACTAGCTCCTCCTACAATGAGCAGTTCTTC.

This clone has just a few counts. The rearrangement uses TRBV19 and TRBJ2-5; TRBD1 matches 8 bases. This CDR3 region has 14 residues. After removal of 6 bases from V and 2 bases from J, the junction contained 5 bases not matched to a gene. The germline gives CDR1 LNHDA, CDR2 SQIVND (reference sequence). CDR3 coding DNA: TGTGCCAGTAGACGCGGGACAGGTCAAGAGACCCAGTACTTC. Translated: CASRRGTGQETQYF.

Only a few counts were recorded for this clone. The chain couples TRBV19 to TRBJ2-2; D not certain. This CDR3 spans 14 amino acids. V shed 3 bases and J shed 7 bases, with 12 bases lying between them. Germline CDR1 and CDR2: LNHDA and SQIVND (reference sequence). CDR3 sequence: CASSIPQAGGELFF. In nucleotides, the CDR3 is TGTGCCAGTAGTATCCCCCAAGCAGGCGGGGAGCTGTTTTTT.

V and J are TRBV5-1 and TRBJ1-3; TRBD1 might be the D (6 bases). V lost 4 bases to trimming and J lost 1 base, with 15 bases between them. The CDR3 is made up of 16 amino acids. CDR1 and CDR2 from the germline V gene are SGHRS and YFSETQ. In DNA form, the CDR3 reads TGCGCCAGCAGCAAGGAACCAACAGGGTCTGGAAACACCATATATTTT. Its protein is CASSKEPTGSGNTIYF.

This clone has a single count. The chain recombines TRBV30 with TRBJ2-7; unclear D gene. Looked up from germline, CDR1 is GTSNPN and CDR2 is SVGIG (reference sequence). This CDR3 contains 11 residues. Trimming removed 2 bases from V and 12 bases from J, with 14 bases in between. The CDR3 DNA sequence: TGTGCCTGGAGTCCCGGTGGGCGATGGTACTTC. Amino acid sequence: CAWSPGGRWYF. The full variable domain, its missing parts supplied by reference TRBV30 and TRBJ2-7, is SQTIHQWPATLVQPVGSPLSLECTVEGTSNPNLYWYRQAAGRGLQLLFYSVGIGQISSEVPQNLSASRPQDRQFILSSKKLLLSDSGFYLCAWSPGGRWYFGPGTRLTVT.

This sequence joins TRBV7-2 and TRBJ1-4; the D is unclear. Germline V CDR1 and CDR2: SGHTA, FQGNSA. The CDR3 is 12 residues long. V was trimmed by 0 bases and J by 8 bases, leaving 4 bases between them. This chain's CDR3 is CASSLAPEKLFF. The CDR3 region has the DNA TGTGCCAGCAGCTTAGCCCCAGAAAAACTGTTTTTT.

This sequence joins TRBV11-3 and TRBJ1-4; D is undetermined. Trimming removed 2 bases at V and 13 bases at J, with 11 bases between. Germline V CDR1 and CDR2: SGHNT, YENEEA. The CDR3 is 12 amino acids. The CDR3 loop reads CASSLKSGVLFF. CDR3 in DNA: TGTGCCAGCAGCTTAAAGTCGGGAGTACTGTTTTTT. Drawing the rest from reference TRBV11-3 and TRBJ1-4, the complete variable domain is EAGVVQSPRYKIIEKKQPVAFWCNPISGHNTLYWYLQNLGQGPELLIRYENEEAVDDSQLPKDRFSAERLKGVDSTLKIQPAELGDSAVYLCASSLKSGVLFFGSGTQLSVL.

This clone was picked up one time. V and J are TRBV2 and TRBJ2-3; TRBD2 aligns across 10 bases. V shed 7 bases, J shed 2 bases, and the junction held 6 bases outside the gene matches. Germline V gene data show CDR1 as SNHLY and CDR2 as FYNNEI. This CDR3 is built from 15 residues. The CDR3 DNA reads TGTGCCAGCAAAAATCTAGCGGGGGTCACAGATACGCAGTATTTT. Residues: CASKNLAGVTDTQYF.

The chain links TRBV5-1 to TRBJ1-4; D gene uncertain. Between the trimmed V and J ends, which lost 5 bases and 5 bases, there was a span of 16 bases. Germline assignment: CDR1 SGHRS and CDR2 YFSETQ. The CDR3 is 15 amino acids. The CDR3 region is CASRVHGDRNEKLFF. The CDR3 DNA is TGCGCCAGCAGAGTTCACGGAGACCGAAATGAAAAACTGTTTTTT.

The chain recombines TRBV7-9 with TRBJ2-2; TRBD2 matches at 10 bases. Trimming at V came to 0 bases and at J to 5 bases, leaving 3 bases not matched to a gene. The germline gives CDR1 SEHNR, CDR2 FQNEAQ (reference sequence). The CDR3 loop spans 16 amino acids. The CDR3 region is CASSLALAGVTGELFF. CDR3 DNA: TGTGCCAGCAGCTTAGCTCTAGCGGGAGTTACCGGGGAGCTGTTTTTT. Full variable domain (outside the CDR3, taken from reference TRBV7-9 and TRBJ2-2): DTGVSQNPRHKITKRGQNVTFRCDPISEHNRLYWYRQTLGQGPEFLTYFQNEAQLEKSRLLSDRFSAERPKGSFSTLEIQRTEQGDSAMYLCASSLALAGVTGELFFGEGSRLTVL.

The CDR3 here is CASSPTGQGTDTQYF. The CDR3 bases are TGTGCCAGCTCACCAACGGGACAGGGGACAGATACGCAGTATTTT. The rearrangement joins TRBV18 to TRBJ2-3, with 10 positions matching TRBD1. Germline CDR1 KGHSH, CDR2 LQKENI. V gave up 2 bases and J gave up 3 bases; unmatched junction bases: 2. CDR3 length equals 15 residues.

The CDR3 loop is CASSPSGGSSYNEQFF. The DNA of the CDR3 is TGTGCCAGCAGCCCTAGCGGGGGAAGCTCCTACAATGAGCAGTTCTTC. This rearrangement joins TRBV7-2 to TRBJ2-1; 10 nucleotides match TRBD2. This CDR3 has 16 residues. Looked up from germline, CDR1 is SGHTA and CDR2 is FQGNSA. The V segment lost 5 bases and the J segment 0 bases; nucleotides outside the gene matches: 4.

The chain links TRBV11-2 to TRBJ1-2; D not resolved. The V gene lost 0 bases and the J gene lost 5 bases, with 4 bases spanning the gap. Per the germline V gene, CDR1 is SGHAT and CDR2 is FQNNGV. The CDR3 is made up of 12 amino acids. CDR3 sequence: CASSLDGYGYTF. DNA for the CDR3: TGTGCCAGCAGCTTAGACGGTTATGGCTACACCTTC.

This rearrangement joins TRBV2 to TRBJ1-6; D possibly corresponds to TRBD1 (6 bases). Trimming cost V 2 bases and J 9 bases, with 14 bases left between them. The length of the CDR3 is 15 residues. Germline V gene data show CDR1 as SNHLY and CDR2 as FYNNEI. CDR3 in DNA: TGTGCCAGCAGTGAATTACGGGGGGCTGGTTCACCCCTCCACTTT. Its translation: CASSELRGAGSPLHF.

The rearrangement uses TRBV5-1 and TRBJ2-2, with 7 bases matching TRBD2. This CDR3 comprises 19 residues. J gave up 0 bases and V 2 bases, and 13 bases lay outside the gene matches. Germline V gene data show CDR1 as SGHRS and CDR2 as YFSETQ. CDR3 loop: CASSLPRLAAESNTGELFF. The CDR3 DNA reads TGCGCCAGCAGCTTACCTCGACTAGCAGCTGAATCGAACACCGGGGAGCTGTTTTTT.

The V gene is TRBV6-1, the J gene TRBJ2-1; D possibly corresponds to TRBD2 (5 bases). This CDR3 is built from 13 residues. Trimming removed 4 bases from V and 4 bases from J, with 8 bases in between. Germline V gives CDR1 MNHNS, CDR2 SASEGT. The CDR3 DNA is TGTGCCAGCAGTGGACTACGGTACAATGAGCAGTTCTTC. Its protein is CASSGLRYNEQFF.

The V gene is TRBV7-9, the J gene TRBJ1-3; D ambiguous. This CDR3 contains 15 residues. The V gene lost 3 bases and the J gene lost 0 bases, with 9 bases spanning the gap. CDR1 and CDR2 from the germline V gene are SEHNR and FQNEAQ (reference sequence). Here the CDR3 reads CASSFVTASGNTIYF. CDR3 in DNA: TGTGCCAGCAGCTTTGTAACAGCCTCTGGAAACACCATATATTTT.

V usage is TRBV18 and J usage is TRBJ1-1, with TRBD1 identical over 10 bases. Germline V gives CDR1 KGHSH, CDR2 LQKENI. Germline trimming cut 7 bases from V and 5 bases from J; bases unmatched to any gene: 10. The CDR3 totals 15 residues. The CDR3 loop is CASFLGTGAKTEAFF. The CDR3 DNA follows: TGTGCCAGCTTCCTAGGGACAGGGGCGAAGACTGAAGCTTTCTTT.